This T cell receptor (beta chain) comes out of a study of T cell changes during pregnancy in multiple sclerosis. Libraries were prepared by immunoSEQ multiplex PCR; TCRdb keeps only in-frame clonotypes and omits some of them. The data contain around 68,000 clones, about nine tenths of them singletons. With 3 bases clipped from V and 11 bases from J, the junction kept 9 bases outside the gene matches. The CDR3 length is 15 residues. Germline lookup yields CDR1 SGHNT and CDR2 YENEEA. The genes are TRBV11-3 and TRBJ2-3; 12 positions match TRBD2. This material consisted of peripheral blood, taken in the third trimester of pregnancy. This sequence originates from a female donor in good health, enrolled as a control in a pregnancy study. CDR3 region: CASSFIGLAGGEQYF. The CDR3 bases are TGTGCCAGCAGCTTTATAGGGCTAGCGGGGGGGGAGCAGTATTTT.